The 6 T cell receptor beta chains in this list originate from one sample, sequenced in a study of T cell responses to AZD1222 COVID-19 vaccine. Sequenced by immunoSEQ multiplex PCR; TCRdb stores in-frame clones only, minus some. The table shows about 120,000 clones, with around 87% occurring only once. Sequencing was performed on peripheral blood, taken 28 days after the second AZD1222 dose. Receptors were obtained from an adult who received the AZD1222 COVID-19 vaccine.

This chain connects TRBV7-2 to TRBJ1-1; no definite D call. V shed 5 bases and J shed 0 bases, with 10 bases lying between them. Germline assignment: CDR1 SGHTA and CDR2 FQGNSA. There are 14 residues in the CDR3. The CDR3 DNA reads TGTGCCAGCAGCGCGAATAAGATGAACACTGAAGCTTTCTTT. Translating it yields CASSANKMNTEAFF.

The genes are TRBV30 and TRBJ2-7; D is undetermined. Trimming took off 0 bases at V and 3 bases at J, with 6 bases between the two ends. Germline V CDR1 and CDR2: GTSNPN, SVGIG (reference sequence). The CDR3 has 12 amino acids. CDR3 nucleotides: TGTGCCTGGAGTGTAGGAGTCTACGAGCAGTACTTC. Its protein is CAWSVGVYEQYF.

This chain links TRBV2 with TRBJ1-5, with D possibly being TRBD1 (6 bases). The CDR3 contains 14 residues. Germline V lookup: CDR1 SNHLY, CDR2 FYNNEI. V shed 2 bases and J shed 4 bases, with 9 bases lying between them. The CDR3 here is CASSESGANQPQHF. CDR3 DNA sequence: TGTGCCAGCAGTGAATCGGGGGCAAATCAGCCCCAGCATTTT.

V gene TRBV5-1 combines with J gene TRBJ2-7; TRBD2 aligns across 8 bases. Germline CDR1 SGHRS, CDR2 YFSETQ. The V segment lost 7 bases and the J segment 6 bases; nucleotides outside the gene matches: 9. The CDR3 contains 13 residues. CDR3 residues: CASRPGAGGEQYF. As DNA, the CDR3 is TGCGCCAGCCGACCGGGGGCGGGGGGCGAGCAGTACTTC.

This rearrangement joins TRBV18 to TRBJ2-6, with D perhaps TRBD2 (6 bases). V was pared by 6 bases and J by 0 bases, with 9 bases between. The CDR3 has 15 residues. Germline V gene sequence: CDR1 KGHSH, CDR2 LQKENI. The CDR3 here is CASSLGGSGANVLTF. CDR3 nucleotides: TGTGCCAGCTCCCTCGGGGGCTCTGGGGCCAACGTCCTGACTTTC.

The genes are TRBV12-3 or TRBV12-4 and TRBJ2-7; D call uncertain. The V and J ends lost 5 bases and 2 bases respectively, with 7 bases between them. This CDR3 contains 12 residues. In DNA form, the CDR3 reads TGTGCCAGCAGTGAAGGGACCTACGAGCAGTACTTC. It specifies CASSEGTYEQYF.